The 5 T cell receptor beta chains in this list originate from one sample, sequenced in a study of cytomegalovirus exposure and HLA in healthy donors. Use of 60 Vbeta and 13 Jbeta primers characterized the PCR. Sequencing used immunoSEQ multiplex PCR; TCRdb keeps in-frame clones, though not all of them. Its table lists about 130,000 clones. The sample taken for sequencing was PBMCs. These receptors originate from a man between 25 and 39 years old in good health and CMV-seronegative.

The gene calls are TRBV2 and TRBJ2-7; D gene unclear. Germline CDR1 is SNHLY and CDR2 is FYNNEI. Trimming took off 7 bases at V and 1 base at J, with 11 bases between the two ends. The CDR3 has 13 amino acids. CDR3 residues: CASKSISSYEQYF. In DNA, the CDR3 is TGTGCCAGCAAGAGCATATCGTCCTACGAGCAGTACTTC.

The chain has TRBV6-5 and TRBJ1-1, with D perhaps TRBD1 (5 bases). The CDR3 runs to 13 residues. V was clipped by 7 bases and J by 1 base, with 10 bases between them. Germline V gene sequence: CDR1 MNHEY, CDR2 SVGAGI. The chain's CDR3 is CASTGDRNTEAFF. Here the CDR3 DNA reads TGTGCCAGCACCGGCGACAGGAACACTGAAGCTTTCTTT.

The chain has TRBV7-2 and TRBJ2-1; 12 bases agree with TRBD2. J lost 5 bases, V lost 5 bases, and 4 bases had no gene match. Germline-derived CDR1 and CDR2 are SGHTA and FQGNSA. The CDR3 contains 15 residues. The CDR3 region has the DNA TGTGCCAGCAGCAAACGACTAGCGGGGGACAATGAGCAGTTCTTC. This gives the protein CASSKRLAGDNEQFF. The full variable domain, its missing parts supplied by reference TRBV7-2 and TRBJ2-1, is GAGVSQSPSNKVTEKGKDVELRCDPISGHTALYWYRQSLGQGLEFLIYFQGNSAPDKSGLPSDRFSAERTGGSVSTLTIQRTQQEDSAVYLCASSKRLAGDNEQFFGPGTRLTVL.

V gene TRBV27 combines with J gene TRBJ2-7; D might be TRBD1 (6 bases). The CDR3 runs to 16 residues. The V end was cut by 2 bases, the J end by 1 base, with 15 bases between. The germline V gene has CDR1 MNHEY and CDR2 SMNVEV (reference sequence). The CDR3 is CASSLVQGSESYEQYF. The CDR3 DNA follows: TGTGCCAGCAGTTTAGTACAGGGTTCGGAGTCCTACGAGCAGTACTTC.

J is TRBJ2-1 and V is TRBV19, with 10 bases lining up with TRBD1. Germline trimming cut 6 bases from V and 4 bases from J; bases unmatched to any gene: 9. This CDR3 spans 16 amino acids. Germline loops: CDR1 LNHDA, CDR2 SQIVND (reference sequence). CDR3 DNA sequence: TGTGCCAGTAGCACGACAGGGGGCGGGGTGTACAATGAGCAGTTCTTC. Its translation: CASSTTGGGVYNEQFF.